A single sample gave rise to the 29 T cell receptor beta chains below, sequenced in a study of T cell responses to AZD1222 COVID-19 vaccine. Generated by immunoSEQ multiplex PCR, the TCRdb table keeps only in-frame clones and is missing some. The repertoire holds 100,000 to 150,000 clones, 75% to 90% seen once, with more than 9.5% in the top ten. The material sequenced was peripheral blood, taken on day 0 of MenACWY control vaccination. All receptors come from an adult in good health.

The rearrangement joins TRBV28 to TRBJ2-2; no clear D gene. The CDR3 loop spans 12 amino acids. Per the germline V gene, CDR1 is MDHEN and CDR2 is SYDVKM. V dropped 5 bases and J dropped 5 bases, with 6 bases sitting between them. Here the CDR3 reads CASSPRTGELFF. CDR3 in DNA: TGTGCCAGCAGTCCAAGAACCGGGGAGCTGTTTTTT. Looking up the rest from reference TRBV28 and TRBJ2-2 gives the full variable domain: DVKVTQSSRYLVKRTGEKVFLECVQDMDHENMFWYRQDPGLGLRLIYFSYDVKMKEKGDIPEGYSVSREKKERFSLILESASTNQTSMYLCASSPRTGELFFGEGSRLTVL.

The chain links TRBV4-1 to TRBJ2-2; either TRBD1 or TRBD2 may supply D (5 bases each). V was cut by 1 base and J by 1 base, with 10 bases left in between. The germline gives CDR1 MGHRA, CDR2 YSYEKL. The CDR3 runs 16 residues. CDR3 in amino acids: CASSQGGTLNTGELFF. CDR3 in DNA: TGCGCCAGCAGCCAAGGAGGGACCCTGAACACCGGGGAGCTGTTTTTT.

This clone was recorded a few times. The J gene is TRBJ1-2, the V gene TRBV27, with 11 bases fitting TRBD1. This CDR3 is built from 16 residues. V shed 3 bases and J 5 bases; nucleotides not matched to a gene: 8. Per the germline V gene, CDR1 is MNHEY and CDR2 is SMNVEV (reference sequence). Here the CDR3 reads CASSLVGQGARYGYTF. CDR3 nucleotides: TGTGCCAGCAGTTTGGTCGGACAGGGGGCGAGGTATGGCTACACCTTC.

CDR3 sequence reads: CASSENRGVYGYTF. The CDR3 DNA follows: TGTGCCAGCAGTGAGAACAGGGGTGTCTATGGCTACACCTTC. The rearrangement joins TRBV6-1 to TRBJ1-2; 7 bases are a match to TRBD1. This CDR3 is built from 14 residues. Germline V gives CDR1 MNHNS, CDR2 SASEGT. The J segment lost 4 bases and the V segment lost 3 bases, leaving 5 bases of the junction unmatched.

The V and J genes are TRBV10-3 and TRBJ1-3, with 9 nucleotides matching TRBD1. CDR1 is ENHRY and CDR2 is SYGVKD in the germline V gene. Trimming cost V 11 bases and J 4 bases; bases outside gene matches: 9. This CDR3 spans 14 amino acids. This CDR3 reads CASTGGLSGNTIYF. The DNA of the CDR3 is TGTGCCTCCACAGGGGGCCTCTCGGGAAACACCATATATTTT.

This clone was observed once. The chain joins TRBV6-1 to TRBJ1-5, with 9 bases fitting TRBD1. After removal of 3 bases from V and 5 bases from J, the junction contained 2 bases not matched to a gene. Germline V gene lookup returns CDR1 MNHNS and CDR2 SASEGT. CDR3 size: 14 residues. The CDR3 loop is CASSENRGHQPQHF. The CDR3 coding sequence is TGTGCCAGCAGTGAGAACAGGGGGCATCAGCCCCAGCATTTT.

The chain joins TRBV10-3 to TRBJ1-1; no reliable D call. CDR3 length: 13 amino acids. Trimming removed 4 bases at V and 1 base at J, with 7 bases between. The germline V gene has CDR1 ENHRY and CDR2 SYGVKD. The CDR3 nucleotides read TGTGCCATCAGTGGACAATCGAACACTGAAGCTTTCTTT. It codes for CAISGQSNTEAFF.

The chain links TRBV7-8 to TRBJ1-6; no reliable D call. The V and J ends lost 2 bases and 3 bases respectively, with 11 bases between them. CDR1 is SGHVS and CDR2 is FQNEAQ in the germline V gene. CDR3 length: 16 residues. The CDR3 loop reads CASSLSRLHYNSPLHF. CDR3 bases: TGTGCCAGCAGCTTAAGCCGGCTTCACTATAATTCACCCCTCCACTTT.

V usage is TRBV18 and J usage is TRBJ1-1; the match to TRBD1 covers 7 bases. The germline CDR1 and CDR2 sequences are KGHSH and LQKENI. Losses at the gene ends were 3 bases for V and 8 bases for J; bases not matched to a gene: 6. The CDR3 length is 13 residues. CDR3 DNA: TGTGCCAGCTCACCCTCGGAGGACAGGGAAGCTTTCTTT. It encodes CASSPSEDREAFF.

This chain connects TRBV5-4 to TRBJ2-3, with 9 bases identical to TRBD2. The trim removed 4 bases at V and 6 bases at J, leaving 9 bases unmatched. Germline values: CDR1 SGHNT, CDR2 YYREEE (reference sequence). The length of the CDR3 is 15 residues. The CDR3 region is CASSPSGGRGDTQYF. The CDR3 region has the DNA TGTGCCAGCAGCCCCTCTGGCGGGAGGGGCGATACGCAGTATTTT.

The V gene is TRBV5-1, the J gene TRBJ2-7; perhaps TRBD1 as D (6 bases). V was shortened by 0 bases and J by 5 bases, with 12 bases between the two germline ends. This CDR3 is 14 amino acids long. The germline gives CDR1 SGHRS, CDR2 YFSETQ. CDR3 DNA: TGCGCCAGCAGCTTGGTGTTCAGGGGAGACGAGCAGTACTTC. Translated, it gives CASSLVFRGDEQYF. The variable domain in full, completed from reference TRBV5-1 and TRBJ2-7, reads KAGVTQTPRYLIKTRGQQVTLSCSPISGHRSVSWYQQTPGQGLQFLFEYFSETQRNKGNFPGRFSGRQFSNSRSEMNVSTLELGDSALYLCASSLVFRGDEQYFGPGTRLTVT.

There are a few counts of this clone. The chain joins TRBV11-1 to TRBJ1-5; no clear D gene. The CDR3 totals 13 residues. Germline V gene lookup returns CDR1 SGHAT and CDR2 FQDESV (reference sequence). Trimming stripped 2 bases from V and 4 bases from J, with 6 bases between. CDR3 DNA: TGTGCCAGCAGCTTATCAGAGAATCAGCCCCAGCATTTT. It codes for CASSLSENQPQHF. Full variable domain (missing parts from reference TRBV11-1 and TRBJ1-5): EAEVAQSPRYKITEKSQAVAFWCDPISGHATLYWYRQILGQGPELLVQFQDESVVDDSQLPKDRFSAERLKGVDSTLKIQPAELGDSAMYLCASSLSENQPQHFGDGTRLSIL.

This sequence joins TRBV5-1 and TRBJ1-2, with D possibly matching TRBD1 (5 bases). CDR1 and CDR2 from the germline V gene are SGHRS and YFSETQ. V was pared by 2 bases and J by 8 bases, with 13 bases between. This CDR3 has 13 residues. The CDR3 reads CASSFMGTEGYTF. Written as DNA, the CDR3 is TGCGCCAGCAGCTTTATGGGGACGGAAGGCTACACCTTC.

The J gene is TRBJ2-7, the V gene TRBV7-9; perhaps TRBD2 as D (6 bases). The V end was cut by 5 bases, the J end by 2 bases, with 19 bases between. Per germline, CDR1 SEHNR and CDR2 FQNEAQ (reference sequence). The CDR3 runs to 16 residues. CDR3 in amino acids: CASSPGRLARAYEQYF. The CDR3 coding sequence is TGTGCCAGCAGCCCCGGTAGGCTAGCGCGCGCCTACGAGCAGTACTTC.

This clone was observed a few times. V is TRBV24-1 and J is TRBJ2-5; D ambiguous. This CDR3 is 14 amino acids long. V gave up 3 bases and J gave up 7 bases, with 14 bases separating them. Germline V gene sequence: CDR1 KGHDR, CDR2 SFDVKD. The CDR3 bases are TGTGCCACCAGTGATCCTAACCATTTGTTGACCCAGTACTTC. Its protein is CATSDPNHLLTQYF.

V gene TRBV19 combines with J gene TRBJ2-5; 9 bases are shared with TRBD2. The CDR3 totals 16 residues. Germline CDR1 is LNHDA and CDR2 is SQIVND (reference sequence). V gave up 5 bases and J gave up 3 bases; unmatched junction bases: 10. DNA for the CDR3: TGTGCCAGTAGTCCCAGGTTAGCGGGAGACGAAGAGACCCAGTACTTC. This translates into CASSPRLAGDEETQYF.

CDR3 bases: TGTGCCAGCAGCTTGATGGGGAACAATCAGCCCCAGCATTTT. Protein: CASSLMGNNQPQHF. V is TRBV5-6 and J is TRBJ1-5; D unclear. This CDR3 is 14 amino acids long. The V and J ends lost 1 base and 3 bases respectively, with 8 bases between them. Germline V CDR1 and CDR2: SGHDT, YYEEEE.

The rearrangement joins TRBV7-8 to TRBJ2-5, with 9 bases matching TRBD1. This CDR3 region has 16 residues. Germline loops: CDR1 SGHVS, CDR2 FQNEAQ. Unmatched junction bases numbered 8, after V lost 2 bases and J lost 4 bases. DNA of the CDR3: TGTGCCAGCAGCTTACCCCACGAGACAGGGGGAGAGACCCAGTACTTC. Translation gives CASSLPHETGGETQYF.

This clone was seen only once. The chain joins TRBV4-3 to TRBJ2-7; 10 nucleotides line up with TRBD2. The germline V gene has CDR1 LGHNA and CDR2 YSLEER. The CDR3 loop spans 16 amino acids. The junction had 6 bases not matched to a gene; V was cut back by 0 bases and J by 4 bases. The CDR3 DNA reads as TGCGCCAGCAGCCAAGAGGAGCGGGAGGGCGGGTACGAGCAGTACTTC. It specifies CASSQEEREGGYEQYF.

The chain has TRBV9 and TRBJ2-3, with 7 bases fitting TRBD1. The germline CDR1 and CDR2 sequences are SGDLS and YYNGEE. J was trimmed by 3 bases and V by 3 bases; bases with no gene match: 1. The CDR3 is 13 residues long. The CDR3 DNA is TGTGCCAGCAGCGAACAGGGGACAGATACGCAGTATTTT. This codes for CASSEQGTDTQYF.

This chain uses TRBV18 with TRBJ1-5; no reliable D call. In germline, CDR1 is KGHSH, CDR2 LQKENI. V lost 3 bases, J lost 0 bases, and 12 bases lay in between. This CDR3 comprises 16 residues. CDR3 region: CASSPPRLSSNQPQHF. The CDR3 DNA reads as TGTGCCAGCTCACCCCCCAGGTTATCTAGCAATCAGCCCCAGCATTTT. The full variable domain, in which reference TRBV18 and TRBJ1-5 provide the parts outside the CDR3, is NAGVMQNPRHLVRRRGQEARLRCSPMKGHSHVYWYRQLPEEGLKFMVYLQKENIIDESGMPKERFSAEFPKEGPSILRIQQVVRGDSAAYFCASSPPRLSSNQPQHFGDGTRLSIL.

This clone has a single count. The chain couples TRBV25-1 to TRBJ1-5, with a weak D call TRBD1 (5 bases). V was cut by 3 bases and J by 3 bases, with 9 bases left in between. The CDR3 is made up of 14 amino acids. CDR1 and CDR2 (germline): MGHDK, SYGVNS. The CDR3 DNA reads TGTGCCAGCAGTGAGTGGGGCTACAATCAGCCCCAGCATTTT. It is translated as CASSEWGYNQPQHF. Combining the CDR3 with reference TRBV25-1 and TRBJ1-5 gives the whole variable domain EADIYQTPRYLVIGTGKKITLECSQTMGHDKMYWYQQDPGMELHLIHYSYGVNSTEKGDLSSESTVSRIRTEHFPLTLESARPSHTSQYLCASSEWGYNQPQHFGDGTRLSIL.

This rearrangement joins TRBV29-1 to TRBJ1-1, with D hard to call. V lost 3 bases and J lost 6, with 14 bases in between. The CDR3 sequence is 13 residues long. In germline, CDR1 is SQVTM, CDR2 ANQGSEA. CDR3 in DNA: TGCAGCGTTGAGCGCTGGGAGAATGCTGAAGCTTTCTTT. This translates into CSVERWENAEAFF.

A single count supports this clone. This chain connects TRBV27 to TRBJ2-1; tentative D call: TRBD2 (6 bases). The ends were cut back, 6 bases at V and 9 bases at J, with 21 bases in the middle. CDR3 length: 15 residues. Germline lookup yields CDR1 MNHEY and CDR2 SMNVEV (reference sequence). This CDR3 reads CASRPRLVAMFEQFF. Here the CDR3 DNA reads TGTGCCAGCAGACCTCGACTAGTGGCAATGTTTGAGCAGTTCTTC.

The chain recombines TRBV24-1 with TRBJ2-4; no reliable D call. This CDR3 comprises 12 residues. Germline CDR1 reads KGHDR; CDR2 reads SFDVKD. Between the trimmed V and J ends, which lost 3 bases and 10 bases, there was a span of 9 bases. Here the CDR3 DNA reads TGTGCCACCAGTGATATCAGAGGTATTCAGTACTTC. Residues: CATSDIRGIQYF.

The chain is built from TRBV5-1 and TRBJ2-6; D uncertain. This CDR3 comprises 17 residues. The V and J ends lost 0 bases and 4 bases respectively, with 14 bases between them. The V gene's germline CDR1 is SGHRS and CDR2 YFSETQ. The CDR3 sequence is CASSLVGLVSGANVLTF. The CDR3 DNA reads as TGCGCCAGCAGCTTGGTAGGGCTCGTATCCGGGGCCAACGTCCTGACTTTC.

The V and J genes are TRBV5-1 and TRBJ1-3; D unresolved. The germline V gene has CDR1 SGHRS and CDR2 YFSETQ. The CDR3 extends over 17 amino acids. Trimming shortened V by 4 bases and J by 0 bases, and 17 bases separated the two germline ends. CDR3 sequence reads: CASSRAGPGDSGNTIYF. The CDR3 DNA follows: TGCGCCAGCAGCCGTGCCGGGCCGGGAGACTCTGGAAACACCATATATTTT.

The chain carries TRBV7-3 and TRBJ2-3; D may be TRBD2 (5 bases). Deletions cut 5 bases from V and 4 bases from J, with 10 bases between. This CDR3 has 13 amino acids. Per germline, CDR1 SGHTA and CDR2 FQGTGA. The CDR3 region is CASSRLEADTQYF. The CDR3 bases are TGTGCCAGCAGCCGACTGGAGGCAGATACGCAGTATTTT.

This chain links TRBV27 with TRBJ1-1; the D is unclear. With 5 bases removed from V and 0 bases from J, the gap between germline ends came to 10 bases. The germline V gene encodes CDR1 MNHEY and CDR2 SMNVEV (reference sequence). The CDR3 is made up of 14 amino acids. The CDR3 protein is CASSPLEMNTEAFF. The DNA of the CDR3 is TGTGCCAGCAGTCCACTAGAGATGAACACTGAAGCTTTCTTT.